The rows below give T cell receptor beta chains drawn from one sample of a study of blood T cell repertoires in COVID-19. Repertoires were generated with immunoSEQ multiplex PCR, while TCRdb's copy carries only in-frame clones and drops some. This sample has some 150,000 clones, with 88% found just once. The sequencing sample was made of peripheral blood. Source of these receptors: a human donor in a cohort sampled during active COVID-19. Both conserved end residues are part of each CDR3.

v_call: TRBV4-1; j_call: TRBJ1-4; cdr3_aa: CASSQADRGPEKLFF
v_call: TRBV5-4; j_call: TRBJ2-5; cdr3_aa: CASSLGGSLGETQYF
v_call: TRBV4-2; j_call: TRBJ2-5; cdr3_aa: CASSQDQGGGAGETQYF
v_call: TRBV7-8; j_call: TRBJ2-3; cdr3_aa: CASSEGGDWEGDTQYF
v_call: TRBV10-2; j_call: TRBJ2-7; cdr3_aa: CASVSRGRYEQYF
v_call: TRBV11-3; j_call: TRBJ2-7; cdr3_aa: CASSRTGGSYEQYF
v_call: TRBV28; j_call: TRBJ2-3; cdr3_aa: CASSSQSGQNTDTQYF
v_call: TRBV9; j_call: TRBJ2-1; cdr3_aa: CASSVDPTGTGYNEQFF
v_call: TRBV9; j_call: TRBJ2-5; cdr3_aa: CASSATGRETQYF
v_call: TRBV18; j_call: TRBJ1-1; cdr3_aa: CASSLGQLNTEAFF
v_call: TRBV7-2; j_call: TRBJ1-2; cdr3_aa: CASSLAITGGIFYGYTF
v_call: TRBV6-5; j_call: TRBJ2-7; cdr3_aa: CASSYGQDTYEQYF
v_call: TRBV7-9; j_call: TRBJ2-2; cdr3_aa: CASSSGNRVTGELFF
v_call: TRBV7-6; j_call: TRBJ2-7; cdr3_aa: CASSLIQGISDEQYF
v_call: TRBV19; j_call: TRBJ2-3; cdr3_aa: CASKRSGTGTDTQYF
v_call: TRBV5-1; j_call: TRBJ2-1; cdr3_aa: CASSVRGTGYDNEQFF
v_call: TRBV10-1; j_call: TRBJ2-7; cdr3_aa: CASSPGQGERYF
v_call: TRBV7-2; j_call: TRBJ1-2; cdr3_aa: CASSLRENYGYTF
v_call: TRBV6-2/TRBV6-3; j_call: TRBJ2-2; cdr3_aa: CASSRLGTGNTGELFF
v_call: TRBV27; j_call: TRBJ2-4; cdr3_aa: CASSGTGQNIQYF
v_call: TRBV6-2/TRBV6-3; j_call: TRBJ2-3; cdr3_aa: CASSPTLATDTQYF
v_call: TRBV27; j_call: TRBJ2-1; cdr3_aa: CASRSPASSSYNEQFF
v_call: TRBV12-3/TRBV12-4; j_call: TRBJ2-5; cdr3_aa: CASSLRRGETQYF
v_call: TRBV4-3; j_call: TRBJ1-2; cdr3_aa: CASSQEHSRGYTF
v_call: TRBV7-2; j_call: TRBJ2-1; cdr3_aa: CASSTRRGLMIGTNEQFF
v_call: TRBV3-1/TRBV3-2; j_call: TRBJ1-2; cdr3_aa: CASSHISTRQGAPGGGYTF
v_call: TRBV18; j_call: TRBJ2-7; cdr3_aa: CASSPEAGSGYEQYF
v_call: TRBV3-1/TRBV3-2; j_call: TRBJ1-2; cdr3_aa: CASSHRDRTNYGYTF
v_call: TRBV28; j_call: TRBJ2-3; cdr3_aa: CASSTGGSDLDTQYF
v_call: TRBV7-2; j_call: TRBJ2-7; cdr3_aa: CASSSSTSGSFNEQYF
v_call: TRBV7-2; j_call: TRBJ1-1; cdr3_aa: CASSRGAAGYTEAFF
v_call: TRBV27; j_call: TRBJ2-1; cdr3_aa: CASSLPGTGEGNEQFF
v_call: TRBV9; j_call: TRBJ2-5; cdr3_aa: CASSPLYQETQYF
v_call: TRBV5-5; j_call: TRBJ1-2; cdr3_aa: CASSSLGQGIYGYTF
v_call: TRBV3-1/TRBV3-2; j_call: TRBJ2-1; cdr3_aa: CASSQGQANNEQFF
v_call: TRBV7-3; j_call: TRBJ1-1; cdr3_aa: CASSLWGGRLNTEAFF
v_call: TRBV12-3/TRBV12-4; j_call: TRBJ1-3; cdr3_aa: CASSYIPNTIYF
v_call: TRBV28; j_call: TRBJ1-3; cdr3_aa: CASSPRQGANTIYF
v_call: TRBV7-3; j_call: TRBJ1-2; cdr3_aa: CASSLNGGGGYTF
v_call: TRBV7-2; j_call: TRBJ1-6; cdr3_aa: CASSLGQNNSPLHF
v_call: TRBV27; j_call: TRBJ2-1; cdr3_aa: CASSLSGSNEQFF
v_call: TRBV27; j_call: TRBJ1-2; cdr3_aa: CASSFYPDQNYGYTF
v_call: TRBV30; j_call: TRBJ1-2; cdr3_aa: CAWSSRGIVGYGYTF
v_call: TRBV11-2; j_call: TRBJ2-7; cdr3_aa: CASSLDITTEQYF
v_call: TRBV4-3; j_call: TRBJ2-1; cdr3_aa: CASSQHQGLSYNEQFF
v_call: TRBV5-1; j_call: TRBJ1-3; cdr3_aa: CASSLGGSTSGNTIYF